This T cell receptor beta chain is from a study of T cells in Graves' hyperthyroidism and ophthalmopathy. Study-wide context: Blood was drawn when the patient was first diagnosed and still untreated.

An absence of ophthalmopathy progression within 18 months meant stable Graves' hyperthyroidism. Exclusion criteria comprised uncontrolled infection, other autoimmune disease, pregnancy or lactation. This CDR3 has 15 residues. The ends were cut back, 3 bases at V and 3 bases at J, with 12 bases in the middle. Germline CDR1 and CDR2: KGHDR and SFDVKD. Amplification of TCR beta CDR3 regions was performed using RNA transcripts as template. With the HTBI primer set, the TCR CDR3 went through a first round of RT-PCR. TCRdb redid the calling of the multiplex PCR reads with MiXCR, one entry per CDR3 protein. The table shows fewer than 400,000 distinct CDR3 sequences, with more than 20% occurring only once. This clonotype was detected once.

The rearrangement uses TRBV24-1 and TRBJ2-3; the D gene is possibly TRBD1 (6 bases). The receptor's source is a man in his fifties or sixties with Graves' hyperthyroidism. The sequenced sample consisted of blood. The CDR3 DNA reads TGTGCCACCAGTGATATAGACAGGTTTACAGATACGCAGTATTTT. It encodes CATSDIDRFTDTQYF.